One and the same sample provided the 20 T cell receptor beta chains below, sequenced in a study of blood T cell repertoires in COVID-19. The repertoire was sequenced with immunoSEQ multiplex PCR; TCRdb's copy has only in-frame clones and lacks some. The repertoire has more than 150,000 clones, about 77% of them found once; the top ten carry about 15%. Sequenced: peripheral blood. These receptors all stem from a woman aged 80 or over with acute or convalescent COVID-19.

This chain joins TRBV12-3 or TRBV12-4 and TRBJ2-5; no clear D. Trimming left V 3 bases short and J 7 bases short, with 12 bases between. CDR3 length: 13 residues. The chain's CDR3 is CASSFSSPRTQYF. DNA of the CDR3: TGTGCCAGCAGTTTTTCTTCCCCCCGGACCCAGTACTTC.

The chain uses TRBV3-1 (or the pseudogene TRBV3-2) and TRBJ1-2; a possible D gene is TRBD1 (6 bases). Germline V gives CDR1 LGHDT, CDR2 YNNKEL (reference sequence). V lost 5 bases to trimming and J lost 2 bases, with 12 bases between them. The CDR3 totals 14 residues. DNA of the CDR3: TGTGCCAGCAGCTCACAGGGCGCCAACTATGGCTACACCTTC. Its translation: CASSSQGANYGYTF.

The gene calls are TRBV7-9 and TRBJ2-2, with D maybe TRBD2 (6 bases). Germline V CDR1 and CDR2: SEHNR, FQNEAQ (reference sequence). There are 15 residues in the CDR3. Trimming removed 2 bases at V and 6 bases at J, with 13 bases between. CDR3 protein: CASSLSGGFAGELFF. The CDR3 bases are TGTGCCAGCAGCTTATCTGGAGGGTTCGCCGGGGAGCTGTTTTTT. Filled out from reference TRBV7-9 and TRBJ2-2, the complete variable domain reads DTGVSQNPRHKITKRGQNVTFRCDPISEHNRLYWYRQTLGQGPEFLTYFQNEAQLEKSRLLSDRFSAERPKGSFSTLEIQRTEQGDSAMYLCASSLSGGFAGELFFGEGSRLTVL.

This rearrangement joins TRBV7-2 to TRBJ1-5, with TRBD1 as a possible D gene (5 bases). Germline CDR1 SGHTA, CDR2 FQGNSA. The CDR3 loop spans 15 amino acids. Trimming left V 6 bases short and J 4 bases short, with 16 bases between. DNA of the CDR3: TGTGCCAGCAGTCCGCCGGGACTAGGAAATCAGCCCCAGCATTTT. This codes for CASSPPGLGNQPQHF.

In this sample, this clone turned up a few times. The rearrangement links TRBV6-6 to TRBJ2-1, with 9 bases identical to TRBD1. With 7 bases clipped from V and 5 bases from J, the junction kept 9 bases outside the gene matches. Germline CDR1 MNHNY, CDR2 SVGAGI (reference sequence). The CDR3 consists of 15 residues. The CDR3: CASKSGTGLNNEQFF. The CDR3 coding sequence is TGTGCCAGCAAATCCGGGACAGGGCTGAACAATGAGCAGTTCTTC.

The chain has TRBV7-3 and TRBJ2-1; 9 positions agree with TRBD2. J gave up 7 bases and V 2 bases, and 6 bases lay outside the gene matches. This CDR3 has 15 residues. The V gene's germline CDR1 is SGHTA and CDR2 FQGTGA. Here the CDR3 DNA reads TGTGCCAGCAGCTTATTCGCTAGCGGGAAAAATGAGCAGTTCTTC. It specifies CASSLFASGKNEQFF.

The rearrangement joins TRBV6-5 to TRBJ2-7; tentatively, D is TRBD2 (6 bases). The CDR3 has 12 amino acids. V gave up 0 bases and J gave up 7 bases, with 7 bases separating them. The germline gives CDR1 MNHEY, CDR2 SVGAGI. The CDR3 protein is CASSYSSGEQYF. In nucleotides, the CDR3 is TGTGCCAGCAGTTACTCGAGCGGGGAGCAGTACTTC.

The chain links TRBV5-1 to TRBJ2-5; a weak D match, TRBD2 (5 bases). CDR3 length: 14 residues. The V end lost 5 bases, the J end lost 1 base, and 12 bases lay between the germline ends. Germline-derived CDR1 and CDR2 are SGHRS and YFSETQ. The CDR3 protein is CASREGLAQETQYF. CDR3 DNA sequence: TGCGCCAGCAGGGAAGGACTCGCCCAAGAGACCCAGTACTTC.

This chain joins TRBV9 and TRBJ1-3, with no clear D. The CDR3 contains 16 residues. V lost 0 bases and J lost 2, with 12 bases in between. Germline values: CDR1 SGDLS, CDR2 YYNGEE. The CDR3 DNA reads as TGTGCCAGCAGCGTAGCCACCGGGGAGGCTGGAAACACCATATATTTT. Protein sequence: CASSVATGEAGNTIYF. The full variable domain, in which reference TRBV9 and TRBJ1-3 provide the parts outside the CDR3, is DSGVTQTPKHLITATGQRVTLRCSPRSGDLSVYWYQQSLDQGLQFLIQYYNGEERAKGNILERFSAQQFPDLHSELNLSSLELGDSALYFCASSVATGEAGNTIYFGEGSWLTVV.

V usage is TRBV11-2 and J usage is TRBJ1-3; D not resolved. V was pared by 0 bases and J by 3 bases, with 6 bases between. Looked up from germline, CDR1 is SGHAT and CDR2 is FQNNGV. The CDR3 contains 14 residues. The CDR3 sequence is CASSLDFRGNTIYF. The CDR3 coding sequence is TGTGCCAGCAGCTTAGATTTTCGTGGAAACACCATATATTTT.

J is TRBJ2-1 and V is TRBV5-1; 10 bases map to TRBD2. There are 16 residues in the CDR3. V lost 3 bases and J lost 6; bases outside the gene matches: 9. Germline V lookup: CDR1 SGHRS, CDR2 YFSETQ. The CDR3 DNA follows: TGCGCCAGCAGCTCGGCTAGCGGGAGAGTAACCAATGAGCAGTTCTTC. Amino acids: CASSSASGRVTNEQFF.

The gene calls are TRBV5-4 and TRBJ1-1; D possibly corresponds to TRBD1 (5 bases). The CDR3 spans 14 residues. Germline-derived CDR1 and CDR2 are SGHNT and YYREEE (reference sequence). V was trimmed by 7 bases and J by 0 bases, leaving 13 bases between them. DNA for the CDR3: TGTGCCAGCTCCCGGACAACCATGAACACTGAAGCTTTCTTT. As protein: CASSRTTMNTEAFF.

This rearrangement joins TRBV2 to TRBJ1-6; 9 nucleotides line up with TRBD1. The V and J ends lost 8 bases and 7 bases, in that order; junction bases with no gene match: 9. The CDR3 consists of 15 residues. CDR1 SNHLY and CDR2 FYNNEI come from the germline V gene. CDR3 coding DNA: TGTGCCAGCGCCGGGACAGGGACCTCCAATTCACCCCTCCACTTT. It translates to CASAGTGTSNSPLHF.

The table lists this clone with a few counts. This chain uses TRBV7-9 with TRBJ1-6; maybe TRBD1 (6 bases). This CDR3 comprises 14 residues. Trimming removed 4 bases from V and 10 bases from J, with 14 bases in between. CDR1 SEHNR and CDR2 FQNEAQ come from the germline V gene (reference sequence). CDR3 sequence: CASSSSGHTSPLHF. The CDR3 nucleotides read TGTGCCAGCAGCTCCTCGGGACATACATCACCCCTCCACTTT.

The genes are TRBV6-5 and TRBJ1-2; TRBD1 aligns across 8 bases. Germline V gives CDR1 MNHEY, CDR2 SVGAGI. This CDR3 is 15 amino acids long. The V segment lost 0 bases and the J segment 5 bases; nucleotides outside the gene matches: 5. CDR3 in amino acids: CASSYSGRTGYGYTF. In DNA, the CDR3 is TGTGCCAGCAGTTACTCAGGCCGGACAGGGTATGGCTACACCTTC.

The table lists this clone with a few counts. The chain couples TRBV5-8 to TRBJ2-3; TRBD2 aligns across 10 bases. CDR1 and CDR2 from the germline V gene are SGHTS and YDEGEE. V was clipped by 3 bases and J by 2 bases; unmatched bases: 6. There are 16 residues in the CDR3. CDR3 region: CASSSGTSVDTDTQYF. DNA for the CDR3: TGTGCCAGCAGCTCCGGGACTAGCGTAGACACAGATACGCAGTATTTT.

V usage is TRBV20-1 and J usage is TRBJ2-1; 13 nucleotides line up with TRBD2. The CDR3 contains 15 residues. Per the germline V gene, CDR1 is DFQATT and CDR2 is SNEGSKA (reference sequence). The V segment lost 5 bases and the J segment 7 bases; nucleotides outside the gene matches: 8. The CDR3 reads CSARGTSGDRNEQFF. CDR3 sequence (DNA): TGCAGTGCTCGTGGGACTAGCGGGGACCGGAATGAGCAGTTCTTC.

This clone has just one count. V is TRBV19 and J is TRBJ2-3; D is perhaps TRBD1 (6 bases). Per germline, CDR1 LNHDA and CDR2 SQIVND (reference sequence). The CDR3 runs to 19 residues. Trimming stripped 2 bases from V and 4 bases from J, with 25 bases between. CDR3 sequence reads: CASSIPRGGISLRADTQYF. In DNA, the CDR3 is TGTGCCAGTAGTATACCCAGAGGGGGTATATCTTTGAGGGCAGATACGCAGTATTTT.

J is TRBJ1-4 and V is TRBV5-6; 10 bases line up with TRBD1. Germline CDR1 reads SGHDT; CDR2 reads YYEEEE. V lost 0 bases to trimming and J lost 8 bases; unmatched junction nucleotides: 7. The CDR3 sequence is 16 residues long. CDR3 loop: CASSLVSGQGYEKLFF. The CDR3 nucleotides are TGTGCCAGCAGCTTGGTTTCGGGACAGGGGTACGAAAAACTGTTTTTT.

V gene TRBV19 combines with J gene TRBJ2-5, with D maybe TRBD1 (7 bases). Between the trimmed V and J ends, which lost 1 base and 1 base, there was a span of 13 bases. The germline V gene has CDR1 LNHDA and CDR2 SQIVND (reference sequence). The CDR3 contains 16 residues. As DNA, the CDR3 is TGTGCCAGTAGTATAGGACAGGGAGGAGGCCAAGAGACCCAGTACTTC. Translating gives CASSIGQGGGQETQYF.